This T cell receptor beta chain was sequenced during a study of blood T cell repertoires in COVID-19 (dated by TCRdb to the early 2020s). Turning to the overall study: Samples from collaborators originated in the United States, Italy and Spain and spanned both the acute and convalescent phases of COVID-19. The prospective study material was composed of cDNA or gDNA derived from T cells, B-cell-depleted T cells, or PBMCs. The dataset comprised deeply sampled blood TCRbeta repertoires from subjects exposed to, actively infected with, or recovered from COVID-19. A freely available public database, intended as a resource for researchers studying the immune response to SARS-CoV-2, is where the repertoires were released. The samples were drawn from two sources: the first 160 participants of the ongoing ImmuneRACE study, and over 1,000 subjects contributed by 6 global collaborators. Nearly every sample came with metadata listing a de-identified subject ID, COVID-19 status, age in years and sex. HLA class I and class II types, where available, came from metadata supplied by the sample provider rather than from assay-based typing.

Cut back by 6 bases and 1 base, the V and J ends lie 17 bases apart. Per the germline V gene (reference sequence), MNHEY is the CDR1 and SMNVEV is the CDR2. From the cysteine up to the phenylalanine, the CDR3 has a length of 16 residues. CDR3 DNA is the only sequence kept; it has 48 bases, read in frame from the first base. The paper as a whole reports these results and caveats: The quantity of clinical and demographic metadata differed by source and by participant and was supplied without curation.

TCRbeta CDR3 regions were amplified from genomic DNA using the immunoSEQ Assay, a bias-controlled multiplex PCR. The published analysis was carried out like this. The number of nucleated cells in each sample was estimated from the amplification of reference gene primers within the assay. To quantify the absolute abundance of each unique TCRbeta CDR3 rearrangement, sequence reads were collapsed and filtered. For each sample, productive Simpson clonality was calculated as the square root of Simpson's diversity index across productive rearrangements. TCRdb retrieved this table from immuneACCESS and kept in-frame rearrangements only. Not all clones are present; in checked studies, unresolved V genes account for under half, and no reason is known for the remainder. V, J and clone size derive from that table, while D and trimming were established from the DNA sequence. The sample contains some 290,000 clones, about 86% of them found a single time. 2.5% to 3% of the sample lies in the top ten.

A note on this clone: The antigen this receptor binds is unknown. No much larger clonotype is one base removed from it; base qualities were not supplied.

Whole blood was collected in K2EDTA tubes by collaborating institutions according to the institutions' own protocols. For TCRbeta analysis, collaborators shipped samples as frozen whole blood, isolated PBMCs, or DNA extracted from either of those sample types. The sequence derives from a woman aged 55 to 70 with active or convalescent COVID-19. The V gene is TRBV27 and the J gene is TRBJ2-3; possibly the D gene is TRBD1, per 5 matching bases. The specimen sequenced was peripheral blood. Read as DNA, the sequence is TGTGCCAGCAGGGCAGGGCTTAACCCCCGCACAGATACGCAGTATTTT. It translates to CASRAGLNPRTDTQYF.